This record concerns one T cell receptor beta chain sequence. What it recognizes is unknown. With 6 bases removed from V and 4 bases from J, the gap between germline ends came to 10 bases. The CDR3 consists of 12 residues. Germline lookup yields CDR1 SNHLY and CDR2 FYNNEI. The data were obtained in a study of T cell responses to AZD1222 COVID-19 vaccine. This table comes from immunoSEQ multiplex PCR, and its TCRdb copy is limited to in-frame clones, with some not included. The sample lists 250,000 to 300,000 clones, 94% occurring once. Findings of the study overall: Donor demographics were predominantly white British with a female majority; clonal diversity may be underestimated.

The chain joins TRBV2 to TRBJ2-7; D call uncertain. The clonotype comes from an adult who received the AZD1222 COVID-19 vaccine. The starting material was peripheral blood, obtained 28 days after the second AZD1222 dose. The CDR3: CASRSHRYEQYF. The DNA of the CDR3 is TGTGCCAGCAGATCCCACCGGTACGAGCAGTACTTC.